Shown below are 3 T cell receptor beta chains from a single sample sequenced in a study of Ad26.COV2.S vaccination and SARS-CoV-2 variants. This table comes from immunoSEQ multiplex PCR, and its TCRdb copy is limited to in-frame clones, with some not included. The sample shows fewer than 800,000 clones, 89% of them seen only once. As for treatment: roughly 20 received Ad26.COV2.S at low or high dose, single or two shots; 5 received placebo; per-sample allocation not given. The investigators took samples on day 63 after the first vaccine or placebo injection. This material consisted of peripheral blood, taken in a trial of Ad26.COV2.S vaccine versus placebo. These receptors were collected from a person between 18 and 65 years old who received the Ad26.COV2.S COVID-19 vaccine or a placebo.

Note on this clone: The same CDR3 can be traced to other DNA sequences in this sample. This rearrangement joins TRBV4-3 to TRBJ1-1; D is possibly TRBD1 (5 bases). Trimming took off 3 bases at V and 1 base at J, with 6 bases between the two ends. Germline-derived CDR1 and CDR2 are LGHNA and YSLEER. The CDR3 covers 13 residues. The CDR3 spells CASSQGRNTEAFF. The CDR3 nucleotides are TGCGCCAGCAGCCAGGGACGGAACACTGAAGCTTTCTTT.

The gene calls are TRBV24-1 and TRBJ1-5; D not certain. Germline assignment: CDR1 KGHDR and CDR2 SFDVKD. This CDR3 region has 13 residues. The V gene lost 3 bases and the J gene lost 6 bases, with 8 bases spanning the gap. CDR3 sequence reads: CATSDTASQPQHF. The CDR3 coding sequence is TGTGCCACCAGTGATACCGCTAGTCAGCCCCAGCATTTT.

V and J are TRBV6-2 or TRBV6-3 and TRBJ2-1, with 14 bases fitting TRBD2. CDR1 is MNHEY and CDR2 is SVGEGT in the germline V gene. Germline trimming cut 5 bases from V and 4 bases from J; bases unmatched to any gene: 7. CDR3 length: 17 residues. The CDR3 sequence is CASSTRLAGGPYNEQFF. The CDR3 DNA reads TGTGCCAGCAGTACCCGACTAGCGGGAGGGCCATACAATGAGCAGTTCTTC.